This T cell receptor beta chain is from a study of CD8+ T cells in alopecia areata. Across the study: Patients remained on tofacitinib for 6 to 18 months and then went 6 months without it. Severity among treated patients was scored by the percentage of scalp area affected.

Extracted RNA was reverse transcribed, and the resulting cDNA served as sequencing template. Assay used: immunoSEQ multiplex PCR; TCRdb lists only in-frame clones, some missing. This sample has some 220,000 clones, with around three fifths found just once. Worth noting for this clone: The target antigen is unknown.

Treatment given: oral pan-JAK inhibitor, 5-10 mg twice daily. In germline, CDR1 is SGDLS, CDR2 YYNGEE. This CDR3 has 14 residues. V lost 2 bases and J 2 bases, leaving 11 bases between the germline ends. Study-wide results and limits: Lesional scalp, especially alopecia totalis/universalis, showed higher clonality than normal scalp. Scalp sample data also include resident alphabeta T cells from normal skin.

The TCR comes from a human donor with alopecia areata. The source material was CD4+ T cells sorted from blood, sampled at week 4, from a patient treated with tofacitinib. The chain employs TRBV9 and TRBJ2-7; no clear D. The CDR3 nucleotides are TGTGCCAGCAGCGTTTCGACTCTCCCCTACGAGCAGTACTTC. This gives the protein CASSVSTLPYEQYF.